This T cell receptor (beta chain) was observed in a study of technical replicates of blood from a few donors. V shed 5 bases and J 0 bases; nucleotides not matched to a gene: 30. This CDR3 has 24 residues. Per germline, CDR1 LNHNV and CDR2 YYDKDF (reference sequence). This table comes from immunoSEQ multiplex PCR, and its TCRdb copy is limited to in-frame clones, with some not included. This sample has around 16,000 clones, with approximately 80% found just once. The chain links TRBV15 to TRBJ2-4; TRBD2 matches 8 bases. The sequence derives from a human donor in good health. Some clones in this sample may be carry-over from other donors' samples. The sequencing input was PBMCs. This CDR3 reads CATSLLIDRKPGLVISRAKNIQYF. The CDR3 region has the DNA TGTGCCACCAGCCTCCTGATCGATAGAAAACCGGGACTAGTCATATCGAGAGCCAAAAACATTCAGTACTTC.